This T cell receptor beta chain was observed in a study of T cell clonotyping in hematopoietic cell transplantation. On the study more broadly: Recipient blood drawn about 28 days pretransplant and days 30, 100, 180 after. General study results and limits: Cells were unsorted, so CD4 and CD8 contributions were not separated. Recipient TCR diversity dropped after transplant; expanded clonotypes rose from day 30 to 180.

Remarks on this clone: As yet, its antigen is unknown. A junction end diverges from the germline sequence, so it may reflect a read error.

Germline CDR1 reads SSHAT; CDR2 reads FNYEAQ (reference sequence). The CDR3 is 15 residues long. Measured with immunoSEQ multiplex PCR; TCRdb has only the in-frame clones, and not every one. The data show some 8,800 clones, 85% to 90% seen once. The sequence derives from a male patient in his sixties or seventies who had an allogeneic stem cell transplant from a related donor, so the T cells may come from the graft donor. Some clones in this sample may be carry-over from other donors' samples. Here the sequenced sample was peripheral blood mononuclear cells, taken at the time of graft-versus-host disease after allogeneic stem cell transplant. The genes are TRBV7-7 and TRBJ2-2, with D possibly being TRBD1 (6 bases). The CDR3 reads CASSSTGRNTGELFF. The DNA for the CDR3 is TGTGCTAGCAGCTCGACAGGACGTAACACCGGGGAGCTGTTTTTT.